This paragraph reports one T cell receptor (beta chain). This specimen belongs to a study of OX40 agonist ivuxolimab in advanced cancers. The CDR3 consists of 16 residues. Germline V lookup: CDR1 MGHDK, CDR2 SYGVNS. V shed 0 bases, J shed 0 bases, and the junction held 5 bases outside the gene matches. TCRdb's copy holds only in-frame clones and misses some; the assay was immunoSEQ multiplex PCR. The sample holds over 10,000 clones, 82% seen once. V usage is TRBV25-1 and J usage is TRBJ2-7; 7 bases line up with TRBD1. This TCR was sampled from an adult with an advanced solid tumor such as melanoma, head and neck, liver or kidney cancer. The sample was CD4+ or CD8+ T cells sorted from blood, taken in a trial of the OX40 agonist ivuxolimab. The CDR3 loop reads CASSEYGRQGSYEQYF. The CDR3 DNA reads as TGTGCCAGCAGTGAATATGGGAGACAGGGCTCCTACGAGCAGTACTTC.